The 3 T cell receptor beta chains listed next were all sequenced from one sample in a study of Ad26.COV2.S vaccination and SARS-CoV-2 variants. TCRdb keeps only in-frame clones here, not all; method: immunoSEQ multiplex PCR. The profile shows some 45,000 clones, roughly 80% of them singletons. The specimen comprised peripheral blood, sampled after recovery from COVID-19. The receptors here all came from a human donor who had recovered from COVID-19.

The count of this clone is one. The genes are TRBV5-5 and TRBJ2-5, with 9 bases that match TRBD1. The CDR3 is made up of 16 amino acids. Trimming cost V 0 bases and J 3 bases; bases outside gene matches: 6. CDR1 is SGHKS and CDR2 is YYEKEE in the germline V gene (reference sequence). The chain's CDR3 is CASSLGRQGGKETQYF. The CDR3 nucleotides read TGTGCCAGCAGCTTGGGCAGACAGGGGGGAAAAGAGACCCAGTACTTC.

This chain links TRBV6-5 with TRBJ1-5, with D perhaps TRBD1 (6 bases). Germline loops: CDR1 MNHEY, CDR2 SVGAGI. The CDR3 contains 14 residues. V was cut by 6 bases and J by 6 bases, with 15 bases left in between. The CDR3: CASSSQGSGQPQHF. Here the CDR3 DNA reads TGTGCCAGCAGCTCACAGGGTTCAGGTCAGCCCCAGCATTTT.

V gene TRBV15 combines with J gene TRBJ1-2; the match to TRBD1 covers 9 bases. The CDR3 contains 15 residues. J lost 2 bases, V lost 1 base, and 2 bases had no gene match. CDR1 is LNHNV, CDR2 YYDKDF, per germline (reference sequence). The CDR3 region is CATSRGGQGNYGYTF. For the CDR3, the DNA is TGTGCCACCAGCAGAGGCGGACAGGGGAACTATGGCTACACCTTC.